Included here is one T cell receptor beta chain sequence, with context. Germline V gives CDR1 GTSNPN, CDR2 SVGIG (reference sequence). V lost 3 bases to trimming and J lost 0 bases; unmatched junction nucleotides: 2. The CDR3 totals 13 residues. The sample belongs to a study of shared clonotypes between healthy human individuals. Donors were Caucasian adults residing in Nashville, Tennessee, USA. Around 100 million PBMCs were counted before genomic DNA extraction. Every subset's genomic DNA went evenly onto several immunoSEQ plates. How the authors handled the data: Junction-only immunoSEQ data arrived without quality scores, meaning filtering differed. Produced via immunoSEQ multiplex PCR; TCRdb's table is partial and in-frame only. The DNA gave D and trimming, while V, J and clone size come from that table. The data contain 490,000 or so clones, roughly four fifths of them seen just once; the ten biggest clones take up roughly 13%.

This TCR was sampled from a woman in her forties in good health. Some clones in this sample may be carry-over from other donors' samples. Sequenced sample: PBMCs. This chain uses TRBV30 with TRBJ2-7, with 7 positions matching TRBD2. DNA for the CDR3: TGTGCCTGGAGCCTAGCGGCCTCCTACGAGCAGTACTTC. Protein sequence: CAWSLAASYEQYF.